The subject of this entry is one TCR beta chain. The target antigen is unknown. The ends lost 8 bases at V and 1 base at J; junction bases unmatched: 6. The CDR3 has 14 amino acids. Germline values: CDR1 MDHEN, CDR2 SYDVKM. The data were taken from a study of cytomegalovirus exposure and HLA in healthy donors. Study-wide findings and caveats: The productive fraction for most TCR beta V segments was about 90% or about 30% in an earlier analysis. In a later analysis, TCR beta V- and J-gene trimming showed a link to a missense DCLRE1C variant.

The primer mix had 60 Vbeta and 13 Jbeta primers. The assay was immunoSEQ multiplex PCR, and TCRdb's table has in-frame clones only and misses some. The table has about 160,000 clones, approximately 81% seen once. The specimen was PBMCs. This TCR came from a boy between 2 and 10 years old in good health and CMV-seronegative. The rearrangement joins TRBV28 to TRBJ1-2; 8 bases match TRBD1. CDR3 amino acids: CASGSDRVNYGYTF. In DNA, the CDR3 is TGTGCCAGCGGGTCGGACAGGGTTAACTATGGCTACACCTTC.